The clone carrying this T cell receptor beta chain was seen a few times. The antigen remains unidentified. The data derive from a study of early T cells in non-severe SARS-CoV-2 infection. Study as a whole: Sequencing of unsorted whole blood was done on bulk RNA, leaving chains unpaired.

Unique molecular identifiers tagged individual cDNA molecules. TCRdb processed the 5' RACE reads anew with MiXCR; each CDR3 protein has one entry. This sample has 100,000 to 120,000 distinct CDR3 sequences, with roughly 13% found just once. Per the germline V gene, CDR1 is DFQATT and CDR2 is SNEGSKA (reference sequence). V was cut by 6 bases and J by 0 bases, with 10 bases left in between. This CDR3 contains 13 residues. Broader study findings: Database matching using VDJdb favored anti-spike CD8 responses, with private and CD4 specificities left missing.

The rearrangement joins TRBV20-1 to TRBJ2-3; D uncertain. The material was whole blood, obtained at baseline. This receptor was taken from an adult who was a healthcare worker with PCR-confirmed SARS-CoV-2 infection or an uninfected control (not recorded which). The CDR3 spells CSAERSSTDTQYF. In DNA form, the CDR3 reads TGCAGTGCCGAGAGGTCGAGCACAGATACGCAGTATTTT.